This T cell receptor beta chain comes out of a study of human T cells and chemical hapten exposure. Overall study findings and caveats: Controls formed significantly fewer large CDR3 similarity clusters than expanded TCRs did. Among TCRs, those above 1 in 1000 frequency were unaffected by DPC sensitization.

Original handling: A typical sample had 100,000 or so TCRs, with 23,224 to 690,600 overall. TCRdb called the RACE reads again in MiXCR, with one record for every CDR3 protein. The V and J calls reflect TCRdb's pipeline rather than the authors' work. The table includes approximately 41,000 distinct CDR3 sequences, under 5% detected once. The time point here: patch test 1, 2 weeks after DPC sensitization. The treatment is: therapeutic diphenylcyclopropenone sensitization with weekly scalp DPC. Total RNA was extracted from unfractionated whole blood. The CDR3 sequence is 13 residues long. Per germline, CDR1 SQVTM and CDR2 ANQGSEA. With 7 bases removed from V and 3 bases from J, the gap between germline ends came to 15 bases. This clonotype has only a few counts. The antigen is unknown.

The V gene is TRBV29-1, the J gene TRBJ1-1; tentative D call: TRBD1 (6 bases). The TCR was taken from a man aged 50-60 years with alopecia areata. Some clones in this sample may be carry-over from other donors' samples. The sequencing used whole blood, collected in connection with sensitization to the hapten diphenylcyclopropenone (DPC). In DNA form, the CDR3 reads TGCAGCGGCGGAGGGGGGTTTGACACTGAAGCTTTCTTT. Translating gives CSGGGGFDTEAFF.